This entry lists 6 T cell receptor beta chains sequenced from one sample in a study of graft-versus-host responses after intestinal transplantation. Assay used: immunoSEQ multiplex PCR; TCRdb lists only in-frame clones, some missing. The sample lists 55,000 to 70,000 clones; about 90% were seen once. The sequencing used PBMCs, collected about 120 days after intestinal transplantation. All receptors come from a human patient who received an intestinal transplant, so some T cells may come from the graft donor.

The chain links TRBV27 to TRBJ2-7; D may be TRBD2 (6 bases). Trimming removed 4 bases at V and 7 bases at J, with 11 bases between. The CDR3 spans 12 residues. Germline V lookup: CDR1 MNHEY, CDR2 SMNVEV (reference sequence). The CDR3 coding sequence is TGTGCCAGCAGTTCCTCAGGGAGGGAGCAGTACTTC. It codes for CASSSSGREQYF.

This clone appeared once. In nucleotides, the CDR3 is TGCGCCAGCAGCCCAGGACAGCTCTCTGGAAACACCATATATTTT. Translating gives CASSPGQLSGNTIYF. This chain links TRBV5-1 with TRBJ1-3; D is perhaps TRBD1 (6 bases). This CDR3 is built from 15 residues. Germline CDR1 SGHRS, CDR2 YFSETQ. The ends were cut back, 4 bases at V and 0 bases at J, with 11 bases in the middle.

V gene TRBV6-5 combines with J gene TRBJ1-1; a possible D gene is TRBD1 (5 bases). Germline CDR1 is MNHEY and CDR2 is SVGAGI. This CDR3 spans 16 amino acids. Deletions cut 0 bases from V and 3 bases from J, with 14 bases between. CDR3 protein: CASSYSNSGADTEAFF. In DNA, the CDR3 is TGTGCCAGCAGTTACTCGAATTCCGGGGCTGACACTGAAGCTTTCTTT.

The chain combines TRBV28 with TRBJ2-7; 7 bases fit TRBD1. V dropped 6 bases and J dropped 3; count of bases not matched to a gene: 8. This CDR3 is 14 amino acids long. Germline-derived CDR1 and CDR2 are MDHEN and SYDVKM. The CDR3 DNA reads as TGTGCCAGCAGCGGACCCTGGGACAGCTACGAGCAGTACTTC. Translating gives CASSGPWDSYEQYF. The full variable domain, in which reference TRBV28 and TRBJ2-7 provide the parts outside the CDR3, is DVKVTQSSRYLVKRTGEKVFLECVQDMDHENMFWYRQDPGLGLRLIYFSYDVKMKEKGDIPEGYSVSREKKERFSLILESASTNQTSMYLCASSGPWDSYEQYFGPGTRLTVT.

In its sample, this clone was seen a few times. CDR3 DNA: TGTGCCAGCACCGGGACTAGCGGGAGTGCGGATACGCAGTATTTT. Amino acids: CASTGTSGSADTQYF. The V call is TRBV4-2, the J call TRBJ2-3, with 14 nucleotides matching TRBD2. CDR3 length: 15 amino acids. V shed 7 bases and J 6 bases; nucleotides not matched to a gene: 6. Germline V gene sequence: CDR1 LGHNA, CDR2 YNFKEQ.

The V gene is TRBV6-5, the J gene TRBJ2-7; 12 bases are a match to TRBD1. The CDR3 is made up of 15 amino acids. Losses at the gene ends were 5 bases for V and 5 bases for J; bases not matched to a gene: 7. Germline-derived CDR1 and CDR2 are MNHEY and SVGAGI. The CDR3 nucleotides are TGTGCCAGCAGTAAGCGGGGGACAGGGGGCGACGAGCAGTACTTC. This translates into CASSKRGTGGDEQYF.